The 8 T cell receptor beta chains presented below share a single source sample, sequenced in a study of blood T cell repertoires in COVID-19. Generated by immunoSEQ multiplex PCR, the TCRdb table keeps only in-frame clones and is missing some. The sample records over 140,000 clones, about 80% being singletons. Input material: peripheral blood. The receptors stem from a woman aged 60 to 75 with acute or convalescent COVID-19.

This clone was recorded once. The chain links TRBV7-9 to TRBJ1-1, with 7 bases lining up with TRBD1. CDR3 length: 13 residues. The germline gives CDR1 SEHNR, CDR2 FQNEAQ (reference sequence). Losses at the gene ends were 6 bases for V and 5 bases for J; bases not matched to a gene: 6. CDR3 bases: TGTGCCAGCAGTTTTACAGGGGATACTGAAGCTTTCTTT. The encoded protein is CASSFTGDTEAFF.

The rearrangement joins TRBV5-4 to TRBJ2-3; perhaps TRBD2 as D (5 bases). The CDR3 has 15 amino acids. The V end lost 4 bases, the J end lost 3 bases, and 15 bases lay between the germline ends. CDR1 and CDR2 (germline): SGHNT, YYREEE (reference sequence). This chain's CDR3 is CASSLDFSATDTQYF. DNA for the CDR3: TGTGCCAGCAGCCTCGATTTTAGCGCAACAGATACGCAGTATTTT.

This CDR3 reads CSVEGQGTEAFF. CDR3 nucleotide sequence: TGCAGCGTTGAAGGACAGGGGACTGAAGCTTTCTTT. V and J are TRBV29-1 and TRBJ1-1; TRBD1 aligns across 8 bases. J gave up 5 bases and V 1 base, and 0 bases lay outside the gene matches. Germline loops: CDR1 SQVTM, CDR2 ANQGSEA. There are 12 residues in the CDR3.

The chain is built from TRBV27 and TRBJ2-1; no reliable D call. The CDR3 runs 15 residues. V was clipped by 5 bases and J by 4 bases, with 15 bases between them. Germline CDR1 and CDR2: MNHEY and SMNVEV (reference sequence). Here the CDR3 DNA reads TGTGCCAGCAGTCCAACCGGTCCCGAGTACAATGAGCAGTTCTTC. Its protein product is CASSPTGPEYNEQFF.

As for this clone: Germline and junction disagree at one end, which may indicate a read error. V usage is TRBV30 and J usage is TRBJ1-2, with D hard to call. Germline assignment: CDR1 GTSNPN and CDR2 SVGIG (reference sequence). The CDR3 length is 12 residues. The CDR3 spells CAWSVGRWMDSF. CDR3 sequence (DNA): TGTGCCTGGAGTGTAGGACGATGGATGGACTCCTTC.

V and J are TRBV5-1 and TRBJ2-7; 7 bases agree with TRBD2. Unmatched junction bases numbered 10, after V lost 0 bases and J lost 4 bases. This CDR3 region has 16 residues. Germline CDR1 is SGHRS and CDR2 is YFSETQ. The CDR3 loop reads CASSLGRAGDGYEQYF. CDR3 coding DNA: TGCGCCAGCAGCTTGGGTCGGGCGGGAGATGGATACGAGCAGTACTTC.

As for this clone: In the same sample, other DNA sequences code for this CDR3. The chain carries TRBV7-2 and TRBJ2-7; D gene ambiguous. Trimming stripped 0 bases from V and 2 bases from J, with 11 bases between. The CDR3 is made up of 15 amino acids. Germline CDR1 and CDR2: SGHTA and FQGNSA. CDR3 sequence: CASSLARGSTYEQYF. CDR3 DNA sequence: TGTGCCAGCAGCTTAGCGCGCGGCTCGACCTACGAGCAGTACTTC.

The chain has TRBV30 and TRBJ1-4; D not certain. Germline V gives CDR1 GTSNPN, CDR2 SVGIG (reference sequence). Trimming took 8 bases from V and 8 from J, leaving 21 bases between them. The CDR3 is made up of 14 amino acids. CDR3: CATTPGTRGEKLFF. CDR3 DNA sequence: TGTGCCACCACCCCGGGAACCCGAGGGGAAAAACTGTTTTTT.